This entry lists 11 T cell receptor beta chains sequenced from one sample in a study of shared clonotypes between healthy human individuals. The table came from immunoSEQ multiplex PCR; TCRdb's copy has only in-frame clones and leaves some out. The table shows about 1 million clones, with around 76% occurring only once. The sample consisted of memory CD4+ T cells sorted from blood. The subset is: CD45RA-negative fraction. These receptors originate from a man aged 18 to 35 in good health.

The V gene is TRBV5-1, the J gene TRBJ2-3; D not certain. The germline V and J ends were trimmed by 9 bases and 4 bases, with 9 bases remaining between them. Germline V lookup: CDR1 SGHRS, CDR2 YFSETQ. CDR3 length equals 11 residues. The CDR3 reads CATALADTQYF. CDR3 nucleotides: TGCGCCACAGCTTTGGCAGATACGCAGTATTTT.

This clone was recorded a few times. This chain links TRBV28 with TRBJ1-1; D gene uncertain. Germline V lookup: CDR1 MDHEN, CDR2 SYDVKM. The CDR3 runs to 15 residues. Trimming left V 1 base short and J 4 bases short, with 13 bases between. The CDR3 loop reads CASSLLAGTGTEAFF. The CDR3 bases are TGTGCCAGCAGTTTATTGGCGGGTACGGGCACTGAAGCTTTCTTT.

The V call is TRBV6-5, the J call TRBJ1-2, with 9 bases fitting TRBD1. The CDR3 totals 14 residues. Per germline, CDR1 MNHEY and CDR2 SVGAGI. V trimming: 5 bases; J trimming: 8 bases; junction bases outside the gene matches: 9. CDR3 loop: CASSASGTGRGYTF. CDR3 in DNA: TGTGCCAGCAGTGCTTCCGGGACAGGGCGAGGCTACACCTTC.

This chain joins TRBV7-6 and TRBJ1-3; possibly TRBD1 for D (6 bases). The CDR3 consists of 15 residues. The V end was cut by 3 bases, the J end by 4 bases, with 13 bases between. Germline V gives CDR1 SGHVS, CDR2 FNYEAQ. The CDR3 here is CASSLSRGSGNTIYF. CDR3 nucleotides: TGTGCCAGCAGCTTGAGCAGGGGTTCCGGAAACACCATATATTTT.

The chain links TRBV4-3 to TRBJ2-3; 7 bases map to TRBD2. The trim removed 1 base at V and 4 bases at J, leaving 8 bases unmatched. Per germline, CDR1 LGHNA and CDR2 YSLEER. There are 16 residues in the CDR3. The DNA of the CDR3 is TGCGCCAGCAGCCAAGGGGGCGGGAGTAGGGCAGATACGCAGTATTTT. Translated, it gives CASSQGGGSRADTQYF.

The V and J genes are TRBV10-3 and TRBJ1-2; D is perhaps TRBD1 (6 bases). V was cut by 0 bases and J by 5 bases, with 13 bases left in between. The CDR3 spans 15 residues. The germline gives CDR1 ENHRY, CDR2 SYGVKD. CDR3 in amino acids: CAISESIGGQYGYTF. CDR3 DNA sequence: TGTGCCATCAGTGAGTCGATAGGCGGACAGTATGGCTACACCTTC.

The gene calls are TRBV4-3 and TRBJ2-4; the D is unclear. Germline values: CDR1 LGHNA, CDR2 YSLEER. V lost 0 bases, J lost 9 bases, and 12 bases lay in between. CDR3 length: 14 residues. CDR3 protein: CASSQDWVGLIQYF. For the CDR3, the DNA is TGCGCCAGCAGCCAAGATTGGGTAGGGCTCATTCAGTACTTC.

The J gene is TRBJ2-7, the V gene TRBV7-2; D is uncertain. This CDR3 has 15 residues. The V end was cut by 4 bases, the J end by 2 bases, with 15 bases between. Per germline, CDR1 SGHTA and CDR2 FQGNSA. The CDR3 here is CASSSGPGVTYEQYF. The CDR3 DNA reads TGTGCCAGCAGCTCCGGCCCCGGCGTCACCTACGAGCAGTACTTC.

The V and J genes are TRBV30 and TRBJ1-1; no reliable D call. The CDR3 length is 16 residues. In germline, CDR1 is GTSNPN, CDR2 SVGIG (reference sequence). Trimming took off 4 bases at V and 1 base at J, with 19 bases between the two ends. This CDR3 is CAWTNFVWAGNTEAFF. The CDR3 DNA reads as TGTGCCTGGACGAATTTCGTCTGGGCGGGGAACACTGAAGCTTTCTTT.

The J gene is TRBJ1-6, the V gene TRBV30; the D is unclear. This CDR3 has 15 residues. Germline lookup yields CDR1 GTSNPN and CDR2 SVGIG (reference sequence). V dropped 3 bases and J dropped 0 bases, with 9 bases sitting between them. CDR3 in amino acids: CAWSSWSSYNSPLHF. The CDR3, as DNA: TGTGCCTGGAGCTCATGGAGCTCCTATAATTCACCCCTCCACTTT.

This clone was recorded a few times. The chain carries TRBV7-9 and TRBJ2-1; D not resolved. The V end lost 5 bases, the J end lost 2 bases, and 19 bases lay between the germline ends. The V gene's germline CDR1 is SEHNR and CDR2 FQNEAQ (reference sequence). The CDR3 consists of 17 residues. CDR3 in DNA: TGTGCCAGCAGCCCGAGAAACTACACCTTGACCTACAATGAGCAGTTCTTC. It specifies CASSPRNYTLTYNEQFF.